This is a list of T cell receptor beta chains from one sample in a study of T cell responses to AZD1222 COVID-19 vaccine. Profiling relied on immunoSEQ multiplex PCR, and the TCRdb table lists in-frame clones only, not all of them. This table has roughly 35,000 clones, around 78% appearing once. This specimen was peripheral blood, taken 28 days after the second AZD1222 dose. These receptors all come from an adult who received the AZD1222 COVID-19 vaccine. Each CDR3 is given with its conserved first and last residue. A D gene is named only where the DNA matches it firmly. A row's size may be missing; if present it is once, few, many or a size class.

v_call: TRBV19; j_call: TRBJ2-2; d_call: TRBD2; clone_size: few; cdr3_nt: TGTGCCAGTAGTTTGACTAGCGGAGCTACCGGGGAGCTGTTTTTT; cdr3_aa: CASSLTSGATGELFF
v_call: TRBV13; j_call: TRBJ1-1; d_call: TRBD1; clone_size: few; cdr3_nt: TGTGCCAGCAGTTCGATCACGGGTCCTAGGGGGCGGACTGAAGCTTTCTTT; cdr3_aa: CASSSITGPRGRTEAFF
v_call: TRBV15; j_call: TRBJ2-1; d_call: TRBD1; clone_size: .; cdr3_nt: TGTGCCACCAGCATCCCGGGACAGGTTTCCAATGAGCAGTTCTTC; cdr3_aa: CATSIPGQVSNEQFF
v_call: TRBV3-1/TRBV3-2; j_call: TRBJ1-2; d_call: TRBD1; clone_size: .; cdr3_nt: TGTGCCAGCAGCCAAGCGACAGGGGGCTTCCGCCACACCTTC; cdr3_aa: CASSQATGGFRHTF
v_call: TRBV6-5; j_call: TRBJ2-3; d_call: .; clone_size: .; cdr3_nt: TGTGCCAGCACCCAGCTGGATACGCAGTATTTT; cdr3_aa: CASTQLDTQYF
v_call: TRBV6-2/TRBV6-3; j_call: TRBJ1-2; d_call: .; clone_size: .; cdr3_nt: TGTGCCAGCAGTTCGGCGGGGGCGATACGCGGCTACACCTTC; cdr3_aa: CASSSAGAIRGYTF
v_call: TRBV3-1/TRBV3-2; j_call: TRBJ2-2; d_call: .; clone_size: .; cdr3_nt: TGTGCCAGCAGCCGAACCGACGCCGGGGAGCTGTTTTTT; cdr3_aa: CASSRTDAGELFF
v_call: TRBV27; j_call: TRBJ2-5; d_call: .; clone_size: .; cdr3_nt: TGTGCCAGCAGTTTAGTACCGGGACTCCAAGAGACCCAGTACTTC; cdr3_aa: CASSLVPGLQETQYF
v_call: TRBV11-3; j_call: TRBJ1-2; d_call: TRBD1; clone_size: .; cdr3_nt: TGTGCCAGCAGGCAGACAGGGGGCGCTTCCTATGGCTACACCTTC; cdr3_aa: CASRQTGGASYGYTF
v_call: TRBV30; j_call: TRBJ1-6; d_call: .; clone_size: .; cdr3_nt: TGTGCCTGGGGAGGCGGGGGGAATTCACCCCTCCACTTT; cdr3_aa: CAWGGGGNSPLHF
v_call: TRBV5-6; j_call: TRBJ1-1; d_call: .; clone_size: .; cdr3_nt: TGTGCCAGCAGCTGGAACTTCGGAGAGAGCGGGAACACTGAAGCTTTCTTT; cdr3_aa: CASSWNFGESGNTEAFF
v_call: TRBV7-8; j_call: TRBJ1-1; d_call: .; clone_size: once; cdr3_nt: TGTGCCAGCAGCCAGGGGACCACAACTGAAGCTTTCTTT; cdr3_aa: CASSQGTTTEAFF
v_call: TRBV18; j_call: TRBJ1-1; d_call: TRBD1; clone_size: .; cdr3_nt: TGTGCCAGCTCACTTGGGACAGGGGGGAACACTGAAGCTTTCTTT; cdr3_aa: CASSLGTGGNTEAFF
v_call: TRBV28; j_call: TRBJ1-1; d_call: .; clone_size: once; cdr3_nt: TGTGCCAGCAGTCTGGCGAAAACTGAAGCTTTCTTT; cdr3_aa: CASSLAKTEAFF
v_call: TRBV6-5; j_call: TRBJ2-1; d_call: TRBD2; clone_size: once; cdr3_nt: TGTGCCAGCAGTTACTCGTTCGTTAGCGGGGCTGAGCAGTTCTTC; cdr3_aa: CASSYSFVSGAEQFF
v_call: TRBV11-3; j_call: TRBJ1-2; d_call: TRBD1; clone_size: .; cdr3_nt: TGTGCCAGCAGCGTAGGTGGCGGGACAGGTGTCTATGGCTACACCTTC; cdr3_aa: CASSVGGGTGVYGYTF
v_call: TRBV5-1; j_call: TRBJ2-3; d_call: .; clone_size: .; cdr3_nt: TGCGCCAGCAGCTTGCCCAGGGGCACAGATACGCAGTATTTT; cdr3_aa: CASSLPRGTDTQYF
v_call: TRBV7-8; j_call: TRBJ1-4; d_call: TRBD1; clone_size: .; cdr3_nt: TGTGCCAGCAGCTCCCTCGGGACAGAAAATGAAAAACTGTTTTTT; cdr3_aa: CASSSLGTENEKLFF
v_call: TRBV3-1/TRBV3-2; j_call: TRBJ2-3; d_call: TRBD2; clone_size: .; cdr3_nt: TGTGCCAGCAGCCAAGGCCTGGCGGGGGGGATCACAGATACGCAGTATTTT; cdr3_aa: CASSQGLAGGITDTQYF
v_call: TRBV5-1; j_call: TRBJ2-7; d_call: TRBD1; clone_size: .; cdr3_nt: TGCGCCAGCAGCGTGCCGGGACAGGCCTACGAGCAGTACTTC; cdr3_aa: CASSVPGQAYEQYF
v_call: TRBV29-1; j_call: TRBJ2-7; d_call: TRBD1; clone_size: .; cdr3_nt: TGCAGCGCGCAGGGACAGAACTACGAGCAGTACTTC; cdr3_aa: CSAQGQNYEQYF
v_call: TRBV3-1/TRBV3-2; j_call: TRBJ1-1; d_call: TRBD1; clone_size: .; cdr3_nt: TGTGCCAGCAGCCCGGGACAGCGGAACACTGAAGCTTTCTTT; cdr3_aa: CASSPGQRNTEAFF
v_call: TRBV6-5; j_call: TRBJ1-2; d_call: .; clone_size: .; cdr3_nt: TGTGCCAGCAGTTACGGTTTTCAGGGGAGCTATGGCTACACCTTC; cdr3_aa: CASSYGFQGSYGYTF
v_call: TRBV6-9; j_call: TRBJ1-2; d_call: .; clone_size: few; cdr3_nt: TGTGCCAGCAGTTACATAGCTGGCTACACCTTC; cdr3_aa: CASSYIAGYTF
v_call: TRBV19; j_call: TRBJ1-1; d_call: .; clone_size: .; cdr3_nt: TGTGCCAGTAGTATAGTCTCCGGGAACACTGAAGCTTTCTTT; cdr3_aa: CASSIVSGNTEAFF
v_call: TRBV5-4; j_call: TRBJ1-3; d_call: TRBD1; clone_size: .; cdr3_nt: TGTGCCAGCAGGGAGGGACAGCAACCCGGAAACACCATATATTTT; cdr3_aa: CASREGQQPGNTIYF
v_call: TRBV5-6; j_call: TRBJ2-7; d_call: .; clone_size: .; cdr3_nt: TGTGCCAGCAGCTTTGGCCTTTCCTACGAGCAGTACTTC; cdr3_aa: CASSFGLSYEQYF
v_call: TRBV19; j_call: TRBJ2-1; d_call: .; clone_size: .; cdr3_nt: TGTGCCAGTAGTATCCCGGAGCGATACAATGAGCAGTTCTTC; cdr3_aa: CASSIPERYNEQFF
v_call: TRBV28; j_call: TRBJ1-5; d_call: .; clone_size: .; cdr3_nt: TGTGCCAGCATCCAATCCATCGATCAGCCCCAGCATTTT; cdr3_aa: CASIQSIDQPQHF
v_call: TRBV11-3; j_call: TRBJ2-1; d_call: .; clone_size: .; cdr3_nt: TGTGCCAGCAGCTCCCCCACTGCGCGGGGCTCCTACAATGAGCAGTTCTTC; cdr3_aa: CASSSPTARGSYNEQFF
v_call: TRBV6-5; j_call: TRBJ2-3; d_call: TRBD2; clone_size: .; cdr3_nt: TGTGCCAGCAGTTTGACGGGGGGGACAGATACGCAGTATTTT; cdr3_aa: CASSLTGGTDTQYF
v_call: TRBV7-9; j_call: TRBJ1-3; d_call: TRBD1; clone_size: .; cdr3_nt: TGTGCCAGCAGCTCGACAGGGAGTGGAAACACCATATATTTT; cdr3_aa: CASSSTGSGNTIYF
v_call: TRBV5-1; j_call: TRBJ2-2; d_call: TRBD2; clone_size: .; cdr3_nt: TGCGCCAGCACCTCCACGACTAGCCCCGGGGAGCTGTTTTTT; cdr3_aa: CASTSTTSPGELFF
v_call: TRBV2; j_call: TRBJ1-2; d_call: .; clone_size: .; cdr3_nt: TGTGCCAGCAGGAGCGCACAGGGCGCCTATGGCTACACCTTC; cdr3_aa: CASRSAQGAYGYTF
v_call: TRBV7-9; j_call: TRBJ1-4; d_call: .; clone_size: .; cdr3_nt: TGTGCCAGCAGCTTAGAGGGGACGGGAGAAAAACTGTTTTTT; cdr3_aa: CASSLEGTGEKLFF
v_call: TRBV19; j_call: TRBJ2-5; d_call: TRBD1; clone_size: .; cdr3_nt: TGTGCCAGTAGGATGACAGGGGGAGGTGAGACCCAGTACTTC; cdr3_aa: CASRMTGGGETQYF
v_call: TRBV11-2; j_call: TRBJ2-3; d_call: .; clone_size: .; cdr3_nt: TGTGCCAGCAGCTTAGGAGGTGGGTCCGCGGATACGCAGTATTTT; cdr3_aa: CASSLGGGSADTQYF